Listed here are 13 T cell receptor beta chains from one sample, sequenced in a study of T cell responses to AZD1222 COVID-19 vaccine (dated by TCRdb to 2020 to 2022). The library was built by means of the immunoSEQ multiplex PCR assay. Entries here come from immuneACCESS through TCRdb and include only in-frame sequences with V and J called. Some clones fail to appear in such tables; in the studies checked, an unresolved V gene covers under half of the shortfall, and the cause of the remainder is unknown. In all, the sample holds under 140,000 clones, and around 90% of those were seen once. The ten largest clones take up roughly 14% of the sample. This specimen's time point label, interpreted: about 28 days (+/-7) after the second vaccine dose. The source was peripheral blood, collected 28 days after the second AZD1222 dose. These receptors came from an adult who received the AZD1222 COVID-19 vaccine.

The rearrangement joins TRBV6-4 to TRBJ1-6, with 7 bases matching TRBD1. V lost 5 bases, J lost 7 bases, and 8 bases stayed unmatched. Germline V gene lookup returns CDR1 MRHNA and CDR2 SNTAGT. The CDR3 runs 15 residues. DNA for the CDR3: TGTGCCAGCAGTACAGGGGCGTACGGGAATTCACCCCTCCACTTT. Amino acid sequence: CASSTGAYGNSPLHF.

The chain is built from TRBV7-2 and TRBJ2-7, with 12 nucleotides matching TRBD2. The CDR3 is made up of 16 amino acids. Germline loops: CDR1 SGHTA, CDR2 FQGNSA. The V and J ends lost 5 bases and 2 bases, in that order; junction bases with no gene match: 7. The CDR3 DNA follows: TGTGCCAGCAGCGGCGGGACTAGCGGGCTACCCTACGAGCAGTACTTC. Residues: CASSGGTSGLPYEQYF.

The sample holds a few counts of this clone. A junction end diverges from the germline sequence, so it may reflect a read error. The chain employs TRBV18 and TRBJ1-3; a weak D match, TRBD1 (6 bases). Germline V CDR1 and CDR2: KGHSH, LQKENI. This CDR3 has 16 residues. The CDR3 region has the DNA TGTGCCAGCTCCCCACAATACGGGACAATGAGGAACACCATATATTTT. This translates into CASSPQYGTMRNTIYF.

The chain couples TRBV7-8 to TRBJ2-3; weak D call: TRBD1 (6 bases). The V gene's germline CDR1 is SGHVS and CDR2 FQNEAQ. This CDR3 region has 13 residues. The germline V and J ends were trimmed by 1 base and 6 bases, with 8 bases remaining between them. The CDR3 nucleotides are TGTGCCAGCAGCTTAGGGGGGCTGGATACGCAGTATTTT. Its protein product is CASSLGGLDTQYF.

The J gene is TRBJ2-1, the V gene TRBV5-1; weak D call: TRBD2 (6 bases). This CDR3 spans 13 amino acids. Trimming stripped 0 bases from V and 9 bases from J, with 10 bases between. Germline CDR1 and CDR2: SGHRS and YFSETQ. Written as DNA, the CDR3 is TGCGCCAGCAGCTTGGCCCAGCGGGCTGAGCAGTTCTTC. Translated: CASSLAQRAEQFF.

This clone was observed a single time. The V gene is TRBV28, the J gene TRBJ2-5, with TRBD1 matching 7 bases. The CDR3 is made up of 14 amino acids. V shed 6 bases, J shed 1 base, and the junction held 5 bases outside the gene matches. Germline V gene data show CDR1 as MDHEN and CDR2 as SYDVKM. For the CDR3, the DNA is TGTGCCAGCAGAGTGGGGACAGTCCAAGAGACCCAGTACTTC. Encoded protein: CASRVGTVQETQYF. Using reference TRBV28 and TRBJ2-5 for the parts outside the CDR3, the full variable domain is DVKVTQSSRYLVKRTGEKVFLECVQDMDHENMFWYRQDPGLGLRLIYFSYDVKMKEKGDIPEGYSVSREKKERFSLILESASTNQTSMYLCASRVGTVQETQYFGPGTRLLVL.

The chain carries TRBV11-2 and TRBJ2-7; 10 bases agree with TRBD2. The CDR3 totals 16 residues. V trimming: 1 base; J trimming: 3 bases; junction bases outside the gene matches: 6. The germline V gene encodes CDR1 SGHAT and CDR2 FQNNGV. As DNA, the CDR3 is TGTGCCAGCAGCTTAGTAACTAGCGGGGACAGCTACGAGCAGTACTTC. Protein: CASSLVTSGDSYEQYF.

The chain employs TRBV5-1 and TRBJ1-1; D ambiguous. V gave up 0 bases and J gave up 5 bases, with 5 bases separating them. Germline CDR1 is SGHRS and CDR2 is YFSETQ. The CDR3 covers 12 residues. Here the CDR3 reads CASSLVGTEAFF. CDR3 coding DNA: TGCGCCAGCAGCTTGGTGGGGACTGAAGCTTTCTTT.

V and J are TRBV19 and TRBJ1-2; tentatively, D is TRBD1 (6 bases). V gave up 3 bases and J gave up 3 bases, with 17 bases separating them. Germline CDR1 and CDR2: LNHDA and SQIVND (reference sequence). The CDR3 is 16 amino acids. CDR3 amino acids: CASSMSGAAVHYGYTF. DNA of the CDR3: TGTGCCAGTAGTATGTCGGGGGCGGCAGTCCACTATGGCTACACCTTC.

The V gene is TRBV2, the J gene TRBJ2-1; a weak D match, TRBD1 (6 bases). CDR3 length: 13 residues. Between the trimmed V and J ends, which lost 4 bases and 7 bases, there was a span of 11 bases. In germline, CDR1 is SNHLY, CDR2 FYNNEI. The CDR3 loop reads CASSVDSGNEQFF. The CDR3 DNA sequence: TGTGCCAGCAGTGTGGACAGCGGTAATGAGCAGTTCTTC.

This clone was seen once. The rearrangement uses TRBV6-5 and TRBJ1-5; D not resolved. The CDR3 is 13 amino acids. The germline gives CDR1 MNHEY, CDR2 SVGAGI. Deletions cut 4 bases from V and 1 base from J, with 5 bases between. CDR3 DNA sequence: TGTGCCAGCAGTTCCCTGAGCAATCAGCCCCAGCATTTT. Translation: CASSSLSNQPQHF.

This clone occurred once. The rearrangement links TRBV2 to TRBJ1-1; TRBD1 agrees at 9 bases. This CDR3 has 15 residues. Germline V gene lookup returns CDR1 SNHLY and CDR2 FYNNEI. The ends lost 5 bases at V and 1 base at J; junction bases unmatched: 5. Here the CDR3 reads CASSPLGQGNTEAFF. The CDR3, as DNA: TGTGCCAGCAGTCCCCTGGGACAGGGGAACACTGAAGCTTTCTTT.

This clone has a single count. The rearrangement links TRBV27 to TRBJ1-1, with D possibly TRBD1 on 6 matching bases. Germline assignment: CDR1 MNHEY and CDR2 SMNVEV (reference sequence). V dropped 2 bases and J dropped 1 base, with 11 bases sitting between them. The length of the CDR3 is 15 residues. CDR3 sequence: CASSLDSGANTEAFF. In DNA, the CDR3 is TGTGCCAGCAGTTTAGATTCGGGGGCGAACACTGAAGCTTTCTTT.